The T cell receptor (beta chain) under discussion was sequenced for a study of CD8 T cells in ankylosing spondylitis. Study-level points and caveats: Ankylosing spondylitis blood appeared to carry a characteristic TCR beta motif of roughly eight highly homologous variants.

This clonotype showed up just a few times. What it binds is unknown. TCRdb fed the 5' RACE reads into MiXCR, producing one record per CDR3 protein. The sample shows about 360,000 distinct CDR3 sequences, roughly 14% of them seen only once. The sample was blood, either unsorted or a sorted T cell fraction (not recorded which). This clonotype originated in a male donor with ankylosing spondylitis or in good health (not recorded which).

CDR3 sequence (DNA): TGTGCCAGCAGCTCAACAGGGGGCTTGGGTGAAAAACTGTTTTTT. Protein sequence: CASSSTGGLGEKLFF. This chain links TRBV7-9 with TRBJ1-4, with 9 nucleotides matching TRBD1. The germline V gene has CDR1 SEHNR and CDR2 FQNEAQ (reference sequence). This CDR3 spans 15 amino acids. V dropped 4 bases and J dropped 7; count of bases not matched to a gene: 7.